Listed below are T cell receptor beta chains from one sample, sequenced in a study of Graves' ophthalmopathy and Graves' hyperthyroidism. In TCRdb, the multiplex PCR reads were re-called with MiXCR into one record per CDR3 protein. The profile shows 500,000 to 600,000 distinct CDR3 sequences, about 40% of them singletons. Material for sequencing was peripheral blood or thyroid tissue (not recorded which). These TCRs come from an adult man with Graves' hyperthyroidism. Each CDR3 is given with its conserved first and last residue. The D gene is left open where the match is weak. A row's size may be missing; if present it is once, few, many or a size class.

CDR3 DNA: TGTGCCAGCAGCTCGGGACAGGGATCCTCCTTGAACACTGAAGCTTTCTTT
CDR3 protein: CASSSGQGSSLNTEAFF
clone size: .
V gene: TRBV5-4
J gene: TRBJ1-1
D gene: TRBD1

CDR3 DNA: TGTGCCAGCAGTGACCTAGTCGAGGGCACAGATACGCAGTATTTT
CDR3 protein: CASSDLVEGTDTQYF
clone size: .
V gene: TRBV10-3
J gene: TRBJ2-3
D gene: .

CDR3 DNA: TGTGCCAGCAGCTGGGGAACAGGGGTTGTTTCACCCCTCCACTTT
CDR3 protein: CASSWGTGVVSPLHF
clone size: .
V gene: TRBV7-4
J gene: TRBJ1-6
D gene: TRBD1

CDR3 DNA: TGTGCCAGTAGTAAACCGATGACAGGGGTCGGTGGCAATCAGCCCCAGCATTTT
CDR3 protein: CASSKPMTGVGGNQPQHF
clone size: many
V gene: TRBV19
J gene: TRBJ1-5
D gene: TRBD1

CDR3 DNA: TGTGCCAGCAGCCCCTCAGCGGGAACTGACACCGGGGAGCTGTTTTTT
CDR3 protein: CASSPSAGTDTGELFF
clone size: .
V gene: TRBV4-1
J gene: TRBJ2-2
D gene: TRBD2

CDR3 DNA: TGCGCCAGCAGCACGGGACAGGGGTTGATCACTGAAGCTTTCTTT
CDR3 protein: CASSTGQGLITEAFF
clone size: .
V gene: TRBV5-1
J gene: TRBJ1-1
D gene: TRBD1

CDR3 DNA: TGTGCCAGCAAGGAGGGCCCGGGAGATAGCAATCAGCCCCAGCATTTT
CDR3 protein: CASKEGPGDSNQPQHF
clone size: .
V gene: TRBV5-4
J gene: TRBJ1-5
D gene: .

CDR3 DNA: TGTGCCAGCAAACGGGCTGGGGCCAACGTCCTGACTTTC
CDR3 protein: CASKRAGANVLTF
clone size: many
V gene: TRBV2
J gene: TRBJ2-6
D gene: .

CDR3 DNA: TGTGCTGGCAGCGACCCCCTGAGGTTACCTGAAAAACTGTTTTTT
CDR3 protein: CAGSDPLRLPEKLFF
clone size: .
V gene: TRBV7-7
J gene: TRBJ1-4
D gene: .

CDR3 DNA: TGCAGCGCTCTGGACAGAGTCATAACTGGAAACACCATATATTTT
CDR3 protein: CSALDRVITGNTIYF
clone size: many
V gene: TRBV29-1
J gene: TRBJ1-3
D gene: .